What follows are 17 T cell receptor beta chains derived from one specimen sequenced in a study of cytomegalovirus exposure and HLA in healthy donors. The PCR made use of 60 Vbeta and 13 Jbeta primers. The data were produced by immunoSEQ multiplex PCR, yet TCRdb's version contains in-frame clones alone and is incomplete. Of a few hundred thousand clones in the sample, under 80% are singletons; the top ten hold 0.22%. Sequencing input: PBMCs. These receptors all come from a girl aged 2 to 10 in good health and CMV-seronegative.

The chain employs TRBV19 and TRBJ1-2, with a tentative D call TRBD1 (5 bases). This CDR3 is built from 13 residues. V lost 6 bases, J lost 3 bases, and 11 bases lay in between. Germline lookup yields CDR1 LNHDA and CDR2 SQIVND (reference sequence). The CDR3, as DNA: TGTGCCAGTAGCCCCGCGGGACACTATGGCTACACCTTC. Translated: CASSPAGHYGYTF.

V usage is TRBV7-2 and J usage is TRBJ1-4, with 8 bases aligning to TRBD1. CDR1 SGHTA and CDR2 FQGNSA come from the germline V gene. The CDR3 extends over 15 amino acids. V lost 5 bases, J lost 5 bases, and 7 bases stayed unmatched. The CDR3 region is CASSGWSGGNEKLFF. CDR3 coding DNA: TGTGCCAGCAGCGGGTGGTCAGGGGGCAATGAAAAACTGTTTTTT.

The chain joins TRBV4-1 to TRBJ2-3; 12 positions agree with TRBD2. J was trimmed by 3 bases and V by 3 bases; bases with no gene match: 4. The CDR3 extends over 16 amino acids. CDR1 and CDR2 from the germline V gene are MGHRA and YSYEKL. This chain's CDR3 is CASSQSSGGATDTQYF. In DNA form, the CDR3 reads TGCGCCAGCAGCCAGTCTAGCGGGGGGGCGACAGATACGCAGTATTTT.

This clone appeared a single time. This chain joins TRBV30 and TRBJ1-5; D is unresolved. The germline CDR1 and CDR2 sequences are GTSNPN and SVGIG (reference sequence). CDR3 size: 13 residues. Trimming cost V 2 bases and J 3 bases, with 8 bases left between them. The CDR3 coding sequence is TGTGCCTGGAGTAAACAGACCAATCAGCCCCAGCATTTT. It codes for CAWSKQTNQPQHF.

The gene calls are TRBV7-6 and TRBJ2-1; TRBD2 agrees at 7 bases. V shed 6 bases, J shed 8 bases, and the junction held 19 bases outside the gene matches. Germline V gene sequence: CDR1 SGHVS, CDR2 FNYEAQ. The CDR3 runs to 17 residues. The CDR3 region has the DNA TGTGCCAGCAGTCGACCGCTTGAAAGCGGGACCAATCATGAGCAGTTCTTC. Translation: CASSRPLESGTNHEQFF.

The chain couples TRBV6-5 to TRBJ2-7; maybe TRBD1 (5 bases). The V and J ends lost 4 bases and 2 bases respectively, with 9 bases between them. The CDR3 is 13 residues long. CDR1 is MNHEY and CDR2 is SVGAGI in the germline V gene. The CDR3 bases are TGTGCCAGCAGTTCACAGGTTACCTACGAGCAGTACTTC. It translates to CASSSQVTYEQYF.

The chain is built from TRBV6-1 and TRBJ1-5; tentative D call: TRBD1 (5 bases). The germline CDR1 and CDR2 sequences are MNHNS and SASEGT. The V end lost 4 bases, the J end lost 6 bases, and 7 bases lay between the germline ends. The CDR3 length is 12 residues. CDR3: CASSGGVQPQHF. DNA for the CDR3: TGTGCCAGCAGTGGGGGGGTTCAGCCCCAGCATTTT.

The CDR3 spells CASSRGGQGQSYEQYF. For the CDR3, the DNA is TGCGCCAGCAGCCGGGGGGGACAGGGTCAATCCTACGAGCAGTACTTC. J is TRBJ2-7 and V is TRBV4-1, with 9 bases that match TRBD1. The CDR3 extends over 16 amino acids. The V and J ends lost 4 bases and 1 base, in that order; junction bases with no gene match: 8. Germline V gene sequence: CDR1 MGHRA, CDR2 YSYEKL.

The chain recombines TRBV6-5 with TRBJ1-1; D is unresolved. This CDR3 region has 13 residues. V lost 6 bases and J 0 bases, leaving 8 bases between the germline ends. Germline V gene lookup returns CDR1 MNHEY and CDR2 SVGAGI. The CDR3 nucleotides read TGTGCCAGCAGGTCCTCAGTGAACACTGAAGCTTTCTTT. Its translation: CASRSSVNTEAFF.

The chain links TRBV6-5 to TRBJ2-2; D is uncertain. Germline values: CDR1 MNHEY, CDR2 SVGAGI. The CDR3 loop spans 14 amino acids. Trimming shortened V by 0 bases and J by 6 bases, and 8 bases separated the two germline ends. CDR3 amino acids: CASSYSQAPGELFF. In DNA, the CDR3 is TGTGCCAGCAGTTACTCCCAGGCGCCCGGGGAGCTGTTTTTT.

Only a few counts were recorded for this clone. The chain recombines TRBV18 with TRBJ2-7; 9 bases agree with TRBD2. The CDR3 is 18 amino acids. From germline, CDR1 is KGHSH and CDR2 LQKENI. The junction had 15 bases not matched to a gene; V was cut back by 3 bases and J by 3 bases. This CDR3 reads CASSPTLGGGAGGYEQYF. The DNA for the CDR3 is TGTGCCAGCTCACCTACACTCGGGGGAGGAGCGGGGGGCTACGAGCAGTACTTC.

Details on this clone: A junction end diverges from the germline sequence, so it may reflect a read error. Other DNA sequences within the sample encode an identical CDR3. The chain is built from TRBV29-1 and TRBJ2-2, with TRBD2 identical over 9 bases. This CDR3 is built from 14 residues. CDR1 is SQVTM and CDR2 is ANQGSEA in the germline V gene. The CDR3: CSVGASGNTGELFF. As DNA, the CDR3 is TGCAGCGTTGGAGCTAGCGGGAACACTGGGGAGCTGTTTTTT.

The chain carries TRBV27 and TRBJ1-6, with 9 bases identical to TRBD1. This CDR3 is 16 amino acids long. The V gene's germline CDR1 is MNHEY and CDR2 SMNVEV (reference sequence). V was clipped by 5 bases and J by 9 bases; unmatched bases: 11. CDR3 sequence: CASSGITGGWGSPLHF. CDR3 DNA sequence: TGTGCCAGCAGTGGAATAACAGGGGGCTGGGGTTCACCCCTCCACTTT.

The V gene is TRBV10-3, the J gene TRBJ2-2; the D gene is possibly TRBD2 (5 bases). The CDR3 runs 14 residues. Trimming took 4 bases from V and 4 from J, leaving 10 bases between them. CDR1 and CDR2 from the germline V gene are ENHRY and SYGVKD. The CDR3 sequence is CAISGLAPTGELFF. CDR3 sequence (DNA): TGTGCCATCAGTGGGCTAGCTCCCACCGGGGAGCTGTTTTTT.

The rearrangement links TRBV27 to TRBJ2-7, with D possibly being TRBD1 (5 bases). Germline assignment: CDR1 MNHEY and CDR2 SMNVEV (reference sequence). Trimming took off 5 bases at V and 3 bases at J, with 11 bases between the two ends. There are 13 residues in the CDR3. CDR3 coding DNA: TGTGCCAGCAGTCCCGGACAACACTACGAGCAGTACTTC. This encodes CASSPGQHYEQYF.

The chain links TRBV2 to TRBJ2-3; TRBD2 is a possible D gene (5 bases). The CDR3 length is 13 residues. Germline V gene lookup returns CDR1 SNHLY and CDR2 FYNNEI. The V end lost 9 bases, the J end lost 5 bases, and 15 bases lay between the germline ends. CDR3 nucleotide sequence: TGTGCCAGTAAGGGCCCCCGGGAAGATACGCAGTATTTT. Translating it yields CASKGPREDTQYF.

The CDR3 coding sequence is TGTGCCAGCAGCCCCTGGTCCGGCGGTGGGGCCAACGTCCTGACTTTC. It specifies CASSPWSGGGANVLTF. V and J are TRBV2 and TRBJ2-6; D uncertain. The CDR3 sequence is 16 residues long. Germline CDR1 SNHLY, CDR2 FYNNEI. Trimming left V 6 bases short and J 3 bases short, with 15 bases between. The full variable domain, completed using reference TRBV2 and TRBJ2-6, is EPEVTQTPSHQVTQMGQEVILRCVPISNHLYFYWYRQILGQKVEFLVSFYNNEISEKSEIFDDQFSVERPDGSNFTLKIRSTKLEDSAMYFCASSPWSGGGANVLTFGAGSRLTVL.